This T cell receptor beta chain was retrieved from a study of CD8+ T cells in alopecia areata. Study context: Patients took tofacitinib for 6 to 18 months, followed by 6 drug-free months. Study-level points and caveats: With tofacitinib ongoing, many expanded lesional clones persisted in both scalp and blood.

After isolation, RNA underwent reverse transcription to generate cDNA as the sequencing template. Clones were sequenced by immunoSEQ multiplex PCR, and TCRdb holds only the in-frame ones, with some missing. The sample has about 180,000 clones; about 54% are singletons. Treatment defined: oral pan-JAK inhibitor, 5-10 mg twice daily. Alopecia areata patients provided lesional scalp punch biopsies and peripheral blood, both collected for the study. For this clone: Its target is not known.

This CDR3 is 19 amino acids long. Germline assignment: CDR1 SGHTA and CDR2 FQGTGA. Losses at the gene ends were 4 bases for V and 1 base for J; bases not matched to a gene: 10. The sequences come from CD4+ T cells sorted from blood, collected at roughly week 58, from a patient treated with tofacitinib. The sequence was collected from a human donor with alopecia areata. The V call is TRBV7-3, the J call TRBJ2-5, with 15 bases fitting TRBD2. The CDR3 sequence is CASSSYPGLAGGPQETQYF. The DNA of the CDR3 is TGTGCCAGCAGCTCCTACCCGGGACTAGCGGGGGGCCCCCAAGAGACCCAGTACTTC.